Below are 13 T cell receptor beta chains sequenced from a single sample in a study of T-cell memory formation after mild COVID-19. Each CDR3 protein gets one entry after TCRdb re-called the 5' RACE reads with MiXCR. Of roughly 250,000 distinct CDR3 sequences listed, over 15% are singletons. The specimen was PBMCs or a T cell subset sorted from them (not recorded which). The source is a young man who had mild COVID-19 (a few samples of this study predate the infection). Cell type and time point are not known.

The sample holds a few counts of this clonotype. The V and J genes are TRBV6-5 and TRBJ2-6; D may be TRBD2 (5 bases). Deletions cut 4 bases from V and 4 bases from J, with 8 bases between. This CDR3 comprises 14 residues. Germline-derived CDR1 and CDR2 are MNHEY and SVGAGI. The chain's CDR3 is CASSSPGGANVLTF. CDR3 sequence (DNA): TGTGCCAGCAGTTCCCCGGGGGGGGCCAACGTCCTGACTTTC.

This clonotype was detected many times. The gene calls are TRBV5-1 and TRBJ2-5; D not certain. Germline V CDR1 and CDR2: SGHRS, YFSETQ. V gave up 0 bases and J gave up 0 bases, with 6 bases separating them. CDR3 length: 14 amino acids. The CDR3 coding sequence is TGCGCCAGCAGCTTGGCCGACTACCAAGAGACCCAGTACTTC. As protein: CASSLADYQETQYF.

The J gene is TRBJ1-6, the V gene TRBV19; D is perhaps TRBD1 (5 bases). This CDR3 comprises 16 residues. The germline CDR1 and CDR2 sequences are LNHDA and SQIVND (reference sequence). The V end lost 5 bases, the J end lost 9 bases, and 20 bases lay between the germline ends. DNA of the CDR3: TGTGCCAGTAGTCTCCCGCGGGGGAGTCGGGTTTCACCCCTCCACTTT. Translating gives CASSLPRGSRVSPLHF.

This clonotype was detected only a few times. The V and J genes are TRBV7-3 and TRBJ2-7; D is uncertain. From germline, CDR1 is SGHTA and CDR2 FQGTGA. V was clipped by 2 bases and J by 2 bases, with 10 bases between them. The CDR3 extends over 14 amino acids. This chain's CDR3 is CASSLGPGPYEQYF. In nucleotides, the CDR3 is TGTGCCAGCAGCTTAGGGCCAGGCCCCTACGAGCAGTACTTC.

V usage is TRBV5-1 and J usage is TRBJ2-2, with D possibly called TRBD1 or TRBD2 (5 bases each). V lost 4 bases to trimming and J lost 7 bases, with 14 bases between them. Germline V CDR1 and CDR2: SGHRS, YFSETQ. The CDR3 runs 14 residues. CDR3 in amino acids: CASSGGTRGGELFF. DNA for the CDR3: TGCGCCAGCAGCGGTGGGACGCGAGGCGGGGAGCTGTTTTTT.

Note on this clonotype: As the CDR3 is not closed by the conserved phenylalanine or tryptophan, this likely results from a read error. The chain recombines TRBV24-1 with TRBJ1-2; D is perhaps TRBD1 (5 bases). This CDR3 contains 14 residues. Trimming removed 4 bases from V and 5 bases from J, with 13 bases in between. Germline V gives CDR1 KGHDR, CDR2 SFDVKD. For the CDR3, the DNA is TGTGCCACCAGTGAACCCGACAGCCCGTATGGCTACACCCTC. It codes for CATSEPDSPYGYTL.

J is TRBJ2-3 and V is TRBV20-1; D may correspond to TRBD1 or TRBD2 (7 bases each). The CDR3 is 15 amino acids. The V gene lost 6 bases and the J gene lost 1 base, with 17 bases spanning the gap. Germline-derived CDR1 and CDR2 are DFQATT and SNEGSKA (reference sequence). CDR3 sequence reads: CSAPRGGWGTDTQYF. CDR3 nucleotides: TGCAGTGCCCCCAGGGGGGGATGGGGCACAGATACGCAGTATTTT.

The chain carries TRBV6-5 and TRBJ1-6; a possible D gene is TRBD1 (5 bases). Germline-derived CDR1 and CDR2 are MNHEY and SVGAGI. The CDR3 is 13 amino acids. V lost 8 bases, J lost 7 bases, and 12 bases lay in between. CDR3 sequence (DNA): TGTGCCAGCGGACGGGGGAGGAATTCACCCCTCCACTTT. This sequence encodes CASGRGRNSPLHF.

The chain combines TRBV7-6 with TRBJ2-5; D call uncertain. The V end lost 3 bases, the J end lost 6 bases, and 11 bases lay between the germline ends. The CDR3 covers 13 residues. CDR1 is SGHVS, CDR2 FNYEAQ, per germline. The CDR3 DNA sequence: TGTGCCAGCAGCTTTGGTCACATAAAGACCCAGTACTTC. This gives the protein CASSFGHIKTQYF.

The chain combines TRBV5-1 with TRBJ2-1; 12 nucleotides align to TRBD2. With V trimmed by 3 bases and J by 0 bases, 4 bases remained unmatched. Looked up from germline, CDR1 is SGHRS and CDR2 is YFSETQ. This CDR3 is 17 amino acids long. CDR3 region: CASSSSGGVSSYNEQFF. The CDR3 nucleotides are TGCGCCAGCAGCTCTAGCGGGGGGGTTAGCTCCTACAATGAGCAGTTCTTC. The variable domain in full, with the rest retrieved from reference TRBV5-1 and TRBJ2-1, is KAGVTQTPRYLIKTRGQQVTLSCSPISGHRSVSWYQQTPGQGLQFLFEYFSETQRNKGNFPGRFSGRQFSNSRSEMNVSTLELGDSALYLCASSSSGGVSSYNEQFFGPGTRLTVL.

This clonotype showed up many times. V gene TRBV7-2 combines with J gene TRBJ1-5; D uncertain. The CDR3 runs 13 residues. In germline, CDR1 is SGHTA, CDR2 FQGNSA. V lost 2 bases and J 2 bases, leaving 4 bases between the germline ends. The CDR3 nucleotides are TGTGCCAGCAGCTTAAGGGGCAATCAGCCCCAGCATTTT. Amino acids: CASSLRGNQPQHF.

This chain uses TRBV9 with TRBJ2-1, with 9 bases that match TRBD1. The trim removed 2 bases at V and 5 bases at J, leaving 2 bases unmatched. The CDR3 runs to 14 residues. Germline CDR1 is SGDLS and CDR2 is YYNGEE. The CDR3 protein is CASSVRDRDNEQFF. The CDR3, as DNA: TGTGCCAGCAGCGTGCGGGACAGGGACAATGAGCAGTTCTTC.

This clonotype was found a few times. J is TRBJ2-1 and V is TRBV5-1; TRBD2 aligns across 7 bases. The ends lost 0 bases at V and 6 bases at J; junction bases unmatched: 3. The germline CDR1 and CDR2 sequences are SGHRS and YFSETQ. There are 14 residues in the CDR3. CDR3 residues: CASSLDGGFNEQFF. The DNA for the CDR3 is TGCGCCAGCAGCTTGGACGGGGGGTTCAATGAGCAGTTCTTC.